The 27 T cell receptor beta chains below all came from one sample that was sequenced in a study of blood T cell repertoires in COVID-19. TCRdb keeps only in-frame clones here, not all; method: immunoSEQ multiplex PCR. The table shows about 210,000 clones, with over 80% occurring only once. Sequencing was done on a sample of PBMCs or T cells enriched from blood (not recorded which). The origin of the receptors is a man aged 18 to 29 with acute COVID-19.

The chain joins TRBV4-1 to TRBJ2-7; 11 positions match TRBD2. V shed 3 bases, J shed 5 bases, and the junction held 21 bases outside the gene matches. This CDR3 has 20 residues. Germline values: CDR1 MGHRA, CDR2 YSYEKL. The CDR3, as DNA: TGCGCCAGCAGCCATTCACCTTCCGGGACTAGCGGAACCTTGGGCCACGAGCAGTACTTC. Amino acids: CASSHSPSGTSGTLGHEQYF.

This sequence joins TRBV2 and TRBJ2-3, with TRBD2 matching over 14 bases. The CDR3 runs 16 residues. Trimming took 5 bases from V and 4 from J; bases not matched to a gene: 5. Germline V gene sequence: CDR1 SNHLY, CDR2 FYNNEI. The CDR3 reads CASSFKGLAGADTQYF. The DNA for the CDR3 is TGTGCCAGCAGTTTTAAGGGACTAGCGGGAGCAGATACGCAGTATTTT.

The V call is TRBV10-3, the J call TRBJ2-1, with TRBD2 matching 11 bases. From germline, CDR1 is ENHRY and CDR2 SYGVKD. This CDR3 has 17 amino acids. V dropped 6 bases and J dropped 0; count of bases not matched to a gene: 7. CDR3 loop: CAIRGTSGRSSYNEQFF. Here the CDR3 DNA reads TGTGCCATCAGAGGGACTAGCGGTCGAAGCTCCTACAATGAGCAGTTCTTC.

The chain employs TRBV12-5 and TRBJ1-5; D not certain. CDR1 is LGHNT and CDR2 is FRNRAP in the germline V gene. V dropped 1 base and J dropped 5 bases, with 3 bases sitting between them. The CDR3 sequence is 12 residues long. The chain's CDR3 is CASGLGDQPQHF. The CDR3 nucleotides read TGTGCTAGTGGTTTGGGAGATCAGCCCCAGCATTTT.

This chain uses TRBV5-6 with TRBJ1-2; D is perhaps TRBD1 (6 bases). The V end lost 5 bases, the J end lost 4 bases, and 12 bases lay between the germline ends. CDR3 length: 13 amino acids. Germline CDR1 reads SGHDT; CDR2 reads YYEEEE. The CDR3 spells CASSLRGIYGYTF. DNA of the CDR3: TGTGCCAGCAGTCTTAGGGGGATCTATGGCTACACCTTC.

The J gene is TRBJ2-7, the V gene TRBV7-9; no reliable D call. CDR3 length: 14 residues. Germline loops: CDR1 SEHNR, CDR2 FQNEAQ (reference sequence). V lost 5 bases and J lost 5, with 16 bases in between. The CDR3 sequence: CASSPSGSGHEQYF. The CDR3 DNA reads TGTGCCAGCAGCCCATCTGGCTCTGGCCACGAGCAGTACTTC.

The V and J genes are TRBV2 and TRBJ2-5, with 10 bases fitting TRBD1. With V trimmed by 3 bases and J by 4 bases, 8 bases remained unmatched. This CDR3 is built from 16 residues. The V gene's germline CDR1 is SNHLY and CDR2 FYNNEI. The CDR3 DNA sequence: TGTGCCAGCAGTGAGTTACTGACAGGGGGCGGAGAGACCCAGTACTTC. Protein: CASSELLTGGGETQYF.

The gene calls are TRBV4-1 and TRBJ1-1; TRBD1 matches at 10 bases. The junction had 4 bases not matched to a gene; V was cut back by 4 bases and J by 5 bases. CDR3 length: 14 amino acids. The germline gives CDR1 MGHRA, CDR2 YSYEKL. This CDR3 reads CASSPRTGGTEAFF. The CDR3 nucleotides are TGCGCCAGCAGCCCCCGGACAGGGGGGACTGAAGCTTTCTTT.

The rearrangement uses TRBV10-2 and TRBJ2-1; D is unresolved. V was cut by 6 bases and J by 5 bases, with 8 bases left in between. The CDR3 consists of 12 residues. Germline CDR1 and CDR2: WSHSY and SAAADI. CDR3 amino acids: CASRLADNEQFF. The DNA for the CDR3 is TGCGCCAGCAGGTTGGCGGACAATGAGCAGTTCTTC.

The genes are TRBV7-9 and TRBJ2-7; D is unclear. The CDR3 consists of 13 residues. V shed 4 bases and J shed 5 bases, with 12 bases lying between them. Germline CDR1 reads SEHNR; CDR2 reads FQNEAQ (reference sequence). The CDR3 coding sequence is TGTGCCAGCAGCTCCCTAGATTTCCACGAGCAGTACTTC. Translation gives CASSSLDFHEQYF.

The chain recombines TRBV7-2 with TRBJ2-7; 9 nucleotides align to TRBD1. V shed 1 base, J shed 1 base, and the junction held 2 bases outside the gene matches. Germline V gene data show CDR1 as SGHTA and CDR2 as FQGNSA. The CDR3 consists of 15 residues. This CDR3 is CASSLGQGVSYEQYF. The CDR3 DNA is TGTGCCAGCAGCTTAGGACAGGGGGTATCCTACGAGCAGTACTTC.

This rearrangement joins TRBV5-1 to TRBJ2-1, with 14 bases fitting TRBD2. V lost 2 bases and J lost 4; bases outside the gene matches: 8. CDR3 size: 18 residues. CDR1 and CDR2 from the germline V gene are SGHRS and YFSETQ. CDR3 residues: CASSLHAGLAGEYNEQFF. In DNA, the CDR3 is TGCGCCAGCAGCTTACATGCGGGACTAGCGGGAGAGTACAATGAGCAGTTCTTC. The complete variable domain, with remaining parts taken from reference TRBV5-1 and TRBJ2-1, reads KAGVTQTPRYLIKTRGQQVTLSCSPISGHRSVSWYQQTPGQGLQFLFEYFSETQRNKGNFPGRFSGRQFSNSRSEMNVSTLELGDSALYLCASSLHAGLAGEYNEQFFGPGTRLTVL.

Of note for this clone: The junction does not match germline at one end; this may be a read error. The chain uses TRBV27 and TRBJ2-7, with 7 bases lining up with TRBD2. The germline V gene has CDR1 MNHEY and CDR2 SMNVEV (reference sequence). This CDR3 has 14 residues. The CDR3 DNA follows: TGTGCCAGTAGTTTTGGGGGGGGACCCTACGAGCAGTACTTC. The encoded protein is CASSFGGGPYEQYF.

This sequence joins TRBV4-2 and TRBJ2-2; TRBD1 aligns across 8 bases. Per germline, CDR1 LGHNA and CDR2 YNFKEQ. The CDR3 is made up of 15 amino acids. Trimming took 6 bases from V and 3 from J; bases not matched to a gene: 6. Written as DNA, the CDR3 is TGTGCCAGCAGTATACAGGGGGTAGACACCGGGGAGCTGTTTTTT. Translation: CASSIQGVDTGELFF.

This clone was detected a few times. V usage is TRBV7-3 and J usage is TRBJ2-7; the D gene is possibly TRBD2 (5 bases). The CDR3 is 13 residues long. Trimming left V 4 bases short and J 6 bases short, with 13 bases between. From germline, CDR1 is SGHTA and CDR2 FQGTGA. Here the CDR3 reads CASSSLVSSEQYF. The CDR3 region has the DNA TGTGCCAGCAGCTCACTAGTATCAAGCGAGCAGTACTTC. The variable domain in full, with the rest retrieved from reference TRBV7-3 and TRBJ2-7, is GAGVSQTPSNKVTEKGKYVELRCDPISGHTALYWYRQSLGQGPEFLIYFQGTGAADDSGLPNDRFFAVRPEGSVSTLKIQRTERGDSAVYLCASSSLVSSEQYFGPGTRLTVT.

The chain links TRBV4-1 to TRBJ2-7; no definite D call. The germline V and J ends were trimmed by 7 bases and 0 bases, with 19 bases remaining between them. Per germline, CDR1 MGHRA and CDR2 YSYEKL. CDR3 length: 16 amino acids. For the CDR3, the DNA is TGCGCCAGCACCCCCCTCTTCTTGCAGATCTCCTACGAGCAGTACTTC. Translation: CASTPLFLQISYEQYF.

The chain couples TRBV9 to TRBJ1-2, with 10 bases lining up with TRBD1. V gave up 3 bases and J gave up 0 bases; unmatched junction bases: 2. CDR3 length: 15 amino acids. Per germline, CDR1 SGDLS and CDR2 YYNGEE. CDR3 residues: CASSADRGPNYGYTF. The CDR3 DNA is TGTGCCAGCAGCGCCGACAGGGGGCCTAACTATGGCTACACCTTC.

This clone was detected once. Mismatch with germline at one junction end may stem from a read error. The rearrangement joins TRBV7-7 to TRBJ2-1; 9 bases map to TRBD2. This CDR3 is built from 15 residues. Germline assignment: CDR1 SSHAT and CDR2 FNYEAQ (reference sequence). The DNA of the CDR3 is TGTGCTAGCAGCTTGTTAGCGGGAGATTATAATGAGCAGTTCTTC. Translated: CASSLLAGDYNEQFF.

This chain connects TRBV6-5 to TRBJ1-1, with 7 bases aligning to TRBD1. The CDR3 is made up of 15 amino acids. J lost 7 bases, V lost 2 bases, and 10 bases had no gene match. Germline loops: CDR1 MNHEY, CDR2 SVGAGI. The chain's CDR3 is CASSYTTTGEFEAFF. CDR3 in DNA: TGTGCCAGCAGTTACACCACAACAGGGGAATTTGAAGCTTTCTTT.

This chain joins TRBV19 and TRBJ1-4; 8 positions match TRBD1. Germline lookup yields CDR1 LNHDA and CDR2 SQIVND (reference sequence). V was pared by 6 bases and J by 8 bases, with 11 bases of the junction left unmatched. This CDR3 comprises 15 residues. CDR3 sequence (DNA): TGTGCCAGTAGACCGACAGGGGCCGCAGGAGAAAAACTGTTTTTT. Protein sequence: CASRPTGAAGEKLFF.

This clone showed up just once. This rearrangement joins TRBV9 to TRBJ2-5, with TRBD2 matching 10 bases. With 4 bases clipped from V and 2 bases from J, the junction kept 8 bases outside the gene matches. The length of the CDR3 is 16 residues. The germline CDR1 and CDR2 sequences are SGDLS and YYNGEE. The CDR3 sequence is CASSTRLAGQQETQYF. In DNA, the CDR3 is TGTGCCAGCAGCACTCGACTAGCGGGCCAACAAGAGACCCAGTACTTC. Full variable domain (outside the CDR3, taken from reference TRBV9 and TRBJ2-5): DSGVTQTPKHLITATGQRVTLRCSPRSGDLSVYWYQQSLDQGLQFLIQYYNGEERAKGNILERFSAQQFPDLHSELNLSSLELGDSALYFCASSTRLAGQQETQYFGPGTRLLVL.

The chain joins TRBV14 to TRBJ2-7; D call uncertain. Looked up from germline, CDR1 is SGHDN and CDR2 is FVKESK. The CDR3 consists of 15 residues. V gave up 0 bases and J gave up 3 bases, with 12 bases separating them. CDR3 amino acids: CASSQDFGPSYEQYF. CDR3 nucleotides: TGTGCCAGCAGCCAAGATTTTGGTCCGAGCTACGAGCAGTACTTC.

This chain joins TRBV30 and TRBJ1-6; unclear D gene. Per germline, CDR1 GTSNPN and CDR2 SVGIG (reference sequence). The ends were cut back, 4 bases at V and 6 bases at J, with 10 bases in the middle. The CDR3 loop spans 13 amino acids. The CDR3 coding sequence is TGTGCCTGGACGGGGATGGCTAATTCACCCCTCCACTTT. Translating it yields CAWTGMANSPLHF.

This CDR3 is CASSPGQIHYGYTF. As DNA, the CDR3 is TGTGCCAGCAGTCCCGGACAGATCCACTATGGCTACACCTTC. The rearrangement joins TRBV28 to TRBJ1-2, with D possibly TRBD1 on 6 matching bases. Germline CDR1 reads MDHEN; CDR2 reads SYDVKM. V was pared by 5 bases and J by 3 bases, with 13 bases between. This CDR3 contains 14 residues.

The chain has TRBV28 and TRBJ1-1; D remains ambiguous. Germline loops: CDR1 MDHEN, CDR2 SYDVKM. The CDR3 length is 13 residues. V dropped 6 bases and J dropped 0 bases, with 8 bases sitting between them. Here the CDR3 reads CASRAEMNTEAFF. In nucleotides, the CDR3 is TGTGCCAGCAGGGCAGAAATGAACACTGAAGCTTTCTTT.

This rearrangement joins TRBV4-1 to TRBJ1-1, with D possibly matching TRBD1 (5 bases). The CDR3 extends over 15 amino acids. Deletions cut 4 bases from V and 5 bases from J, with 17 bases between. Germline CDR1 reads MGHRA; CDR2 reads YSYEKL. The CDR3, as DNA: TGCGCCAGCAGCCTCAACGAAGGGGAAGGAACTGAAGCTTTCTTT. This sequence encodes CASSLNEGEGTEAFF.

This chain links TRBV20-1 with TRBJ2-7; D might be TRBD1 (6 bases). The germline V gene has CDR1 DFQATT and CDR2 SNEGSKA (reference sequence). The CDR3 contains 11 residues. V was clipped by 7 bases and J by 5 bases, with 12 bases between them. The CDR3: CSVSRGNEQYF. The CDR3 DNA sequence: TGCAGTGTCTCCAGGGGCAACGAGCAGTACTTC.